These 16 T cell receptor beta chains came from one sample sequenced in a study of CD8 T cells in Susac syndrome. After extraction with the RNeasy kit, roughly 0.45 to 1 ug of the RNA was reverse transcribed using random hexamers. TCRdb fed the immunoSEQ multiplex PCR reads into MiXCR, producing one record per CDR3 protein. The profile shows about 190,000 distinct CDR3 sequences, approximately 93% of them singletons. Material: CD4+ T cells from PBMCs. These receptors all come from a human donor in good health.

This clonotype was seen once. The chain is built from TRBV15 and TRBJ2-5, with D maybe TRBD2 (5 bases). Germline loops: CDR1 LNHNV, CDR2 YYDKDF (reference sequence). The CDR3 sequence is 12 residues long. The ends were cut back, 5 bases at V and 2 bases at J, with 6 bases in the middle. CDR3 sequence (DNA): TGTGCCACCAGCCGAGGGCAAGAGACCCAGTACTTC. Protein product: CATSRGQETQYF.

The rearrangement joins TRBV30 to TRBJ2-1, with D unresolved. The CDR3 is made up of 11 amino acids. Trimming left V 3 bases short and J 10 bases short, with 10 bases between. CDR1 and CDR2 (germline): GTSNPN, SVGIG (reference sequence). The CDR3: CAWRLPGEQFF. CDR3 bases: TGTGCCTGGAGACTCCCTGGCGAGCAGTTCTTC.

This chain joins TRBV11-2 and TRBJ2-2; D might be TRBD2 (6 bases). Trimming cost V 6 bases and J 1 base, with 12 bases left between them. CDR1 is SGHAT, CDR2 FQNNGV, per germline. CDR3 length: 15 residues. CDR3 DNA: TGTGCCAGCAGACGACCGGGGGTGAACACCGGGGAGCTGTTTTTT. Residues: CASRRPGVNTGELFF.

This chain links TRBV7-2 with TRBJ2-2, with D perhaps matching TRBD1 (6 bases). Germline V gene lookup returns CDR1 SGHTA and CDR2 FQGNSA. The ends were cut back, 5 bases at V and 0 bases at J, with 13 bases in the middle. This CDR3 is 16 amino acids long. This CDR3 is CASSKDRNPNTGELFF. As DNA, the CDR3 is TGTGCCAGCAGCAAGGACAGAAATCCGAACACCGGGGAGCTGTTTTTT.

CDR3 coding DNA: TGTGCCAGCAGCGGCAGGGTCGTAGGCGACTATGGCTACACCTTC. Protein: CASSGRVVGDYGYTF. V usage is TRBV5-4 and J usage is TRBJ1-2; tentatively, D is TRBD1 (5 bases). The CDR3 totals 15 residues. With 4 bases removed from V and 3 bases from J, the gap between germline ends came to 16 bases. CDR1 and CDR2 (germline): SGHNT, YYREEE (reference sequence).

This clonotype came up a few times. The chain joins TRBV28 to TRBJ1-6; 10 bases are a match to TRBD1. The CDR3 loop spans 14 amino acids. Germline trimming cut 5 bases from V and 8 bases from J; bases unmatched to any gene: 3. Per germline, CDR1 MDHEN and CDR2 SYDVKM. CDR3 bases: TGTGCCAGCAGTCTAGGACAGGGGGATTCACCCCTCCACTTT. It encodes CASSLGQGDSPLHF. Full variable domain (missing parts from reference TRBV28 and TRBJ1-6): DVKVTQSSRYLVKRTGEKVFLECVQDMDHENMFWYRQDPGLGLRLIYFSYDVKMKEKGDIPEGYSVSREKKERFSLILESASTNQTSMYLCASSLGQGDSPLHFGNGTRLTVT.

The V and J genes are TRBV7-6 and TRBJ1-3; D gene uncertain. The CDR3 sequence is 15 residues long. V lost 1 base and J lost 0, with 7 bases in between. Germline V gene data show CDR1 as SGHVS and CDR2 as FNYEAQ. The CDR3 loop is CASSLGATSGNTIYF. The CDR3 nucleotides read TGTGCCAGCAGCTTAGGCGCCACCTCTGGAAACACCATATATTTT.

This chain links TRBV25-1 with TRBJ1-2; D gene ambiguous. This CDR3 spans 11 amino acids. Germline V lookup: CDR1 MGHDK, CDR2 SYGVNS. V was cut by 1 base and J by 6 bases, with 3 bases left in between. CDR3 sequence: CASSESNGYTF. In DNA form, the CDR3 reads TGTGCCAGCAGTGAATCGAATGGCTACACCTTC.

The V and J genes are TRBV28 and TRBJ1-5; 9 nucleotides line up with TRBD1. The CDR3 length is 16 residues. V shed 6 bases and J 0 bases; nucleotides not matched to a gene: 6. Germline V lookup: CDR1 MDHEN, CDR2 SYDVKM. The CDR3 protein is CASRDYRGLSNQPQHF. For the CDR3, the DNA is TGTGCCAGCAGGGATTACAGGGGGCTTAGCAATCAGCCCCAGCATTTT.

The rearrangement joins TRBV6-5 to TRBJ2-5; D perhaps matches TRBD2 (6 bases). Trimming stripped 5 bases from V and 0 bases from J, with 13 bases between. Germline CDR1 is MNHEY and CDR2 is SVGAGI. The CDR3 is 15 amino acids. The CDR3: CASSPGTLYQETQYF. The CDR3 coding sequence is TGTGCCAGCAGTCCCGGGACTCTGTACCAAGAGACCCAGTACTTC.

The chain uses TRBV29-1 and TRBJ1-2; no reliable D call. Per germline, CDR1 SQVTM and CDR2 ANQGSEA. Deletions cut 4 bases from V and 6 bases from J, with 18 bases between. CDR3 size: 14 residues. CDR3: CSVAPQMRMDGYTF. CDR3 coding DNA: TGCAGCGTTGCACCCCAGATGAGGATGGATGGCTACACCTTC.

This chain connects TRBV2 to TRBJ2-3, with 10 nucleotides matching TRBD2. CDR1 and CDR2 from the germline V gene are SNHLY and FYNNEI. CDR3 length equals 14 residues. V lost 6 bases and J lost 6; bases outside the gene matches: 6. The CDR3 nucleotides are TGTGCCAGCAGACCTAGCGGGGGTGTGGATACGCAGTATTTT. Protein: CASRPSGGVDTQYF.

The J gene is TRBJ1-6, the V gene TRBV15; the D is unclear. The CDR3 has 14 amino acids. Germline V gene lookup returns CDR1 LNHNV and CDR2 YYDKDF (reference sequence). V lost 2 bases and J 5 bases, leaving 7 bases between the germline ends. This chain's CDR3 is CATSRKGDNSPLHF. The CDR3 DNA is TGTGCCACCAGCAGAAAGGGTGATAATTCACCCCTCCACTTT.

This clonotype was seen only a few times. V usage is TRBV10-3 and J usage is TRBJ2-5; D gene ambiguous. The V end lost 0 bases, the J end lost 1 base, and 6 bases lay between the germline ends. The germline gives CDR1 ENHRY, CDR2 SYGVKD. The CDR3 runs 14 residues. This CDR3 reads CAISESGGQETQYF. In DNA form, the CDR3 reads TGTGCCATCAGTGAGTCGGGTGGCCAAGAGACCCAGTACTTC.

This clonotype was observed once. V is TRBV19 and J is TRBJ2-2; D is unresolved. V lost 3 bases and J 6 bases, leaving 8 bases between the germline ends. The CDR3 contains 13 residues. From germline, CDR1 is LNHDA and CDR2 SQIVND (reference sequence). CDR3 amino acids: CASSIIGAGELFF. Here the CDR3 DNA reads TGTGCCAGTAGTATTATTGGAGCCGGGGAGCTGTTTTTT.

V is TRBV5-1 and J is TRBJ2-7; D is unclear. Germline CDR1 and CDR2: SGHRS and YFSETQ. The ends were cut back, 4 bases at V and 4 bases at J, with 30 bases in the middle. This CDR3 comprises 19 residues. DNA for the CDR3: TGCGCCAGCAGCATGCACAGAAGTGGATCTCCCCATTTAGTTTACGAGCAGTACTTC. Its protein is CASSMHRSGSPHLVYEQYF. Full variable domain (remainder filled in from reference TRBV5-1 and TRBJ2-7): KAGVTQTPRYLIKTRGQQVTLSCSPISGHRSVSWYQQTPGQGLQFLFEYFSETQRNKGNFPGRFSGRQFSNSRSEMNVSTLELGDSALYLCASSMHRSGSPHLVYEQYFGPGTRLTVT.